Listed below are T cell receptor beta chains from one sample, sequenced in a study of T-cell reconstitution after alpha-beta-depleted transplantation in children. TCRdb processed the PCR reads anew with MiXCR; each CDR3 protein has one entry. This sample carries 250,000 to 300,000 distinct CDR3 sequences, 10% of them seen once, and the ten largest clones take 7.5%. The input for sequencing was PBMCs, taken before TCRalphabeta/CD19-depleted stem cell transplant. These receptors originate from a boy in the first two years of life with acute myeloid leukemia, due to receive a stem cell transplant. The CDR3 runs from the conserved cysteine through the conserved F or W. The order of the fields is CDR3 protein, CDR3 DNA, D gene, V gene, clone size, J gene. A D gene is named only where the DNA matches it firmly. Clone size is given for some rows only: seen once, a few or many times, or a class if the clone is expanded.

CASSYSGAAGYTF,TGTGCCAGCAGTTACTCTGGGGCAGCTGGCTACACCTTC,NA,TRBV6-5,many,TRBJ1-2
CASSAGHSSYNEQFF,TGTGCCAGCAGCGCCGGGCACAGCTCCTACAATGAGCAGTTCTTC,NA,TRBV3-1,many,TRBJ2-1
CASSLALGSLSGANVLTF,TGTGCCAGCAGCTTAGCGCTCGGCAGCTTATCTGGGGCCAACGTCCTGACTTTC,NA,TRBV7-2,few,TRBJ2-6
CAWSPTPSFLGDPTYEQYF,TGTGCCTGGAGTCCGACCCCCTCCTTCCTCGGGGATCCCACCTACGAGCAGTACTTC,NA,TRBV30,once,TRBJ2-7
CASSYPTGGRETQYF,TGTGCCAGCAGCTACCCTACAGGGGGCCGAGAGACCCAGTACTTC,TRBD1,TRBV7-2,NA,TRBJ2-5
CASNQGAATDTQYF,TGCGCCAGCAACCAGGGGGCCGCCACAGATACGCAGTATTTT,TRBD1,TRBV5-1,NA,TRBJ2-3
CASSVLGGQETQYF,TGCGCCAGCAGCGTACTAGGCGGGCAAGAGACCCAGTACTTC,NA,TRBV5-1,many,TRBJ2-5
CSARDHLGQGPKTQYF,TGCAGTGCTAGAGATCACCTAGGACAGGGTCCGAAGACCCAGTACTTC,TRBD1,TRBV20-1,NA,TRBJ2-5
CAISAGTATNYGYTF,TGTGCCATCAGCGCCGGGACAGCCACAAACTATGGCTACACCTTC,TRBD1,TRBV10-3,NA,TRBJ1-2
CASSFGQGAVTDTQYF,TGTGCCAGCAGCTTCGGTCAGGGGGCTGTGACAGATACGCAGTATTTT,TRBD1,TRBV5-4,many,TRBJ2-3
CATSRGQGSNQPQHF,TGTGCCACCAGCAGAGGACAGGGTAGCAATCAGCCCCAGCATTTT,TRBD1,TRBV15,many,TRBJ1-5
CASSLAEDTQYF,TGCGCCAGCAGCTTAGCGGAAGATACGCAGTATTTT,NA,TRBV5-1,many,TRBJ2-3
CASSQEGTAPNTGELFF,TGCGCCAGCAGCCAAGAAGGAACAGCTCCGAACACCGGGGAGCTGTTTTTT,NA,TRBV4-3,many,TRBJ2-2
CASVTGDDYGYTF,TGTGCCAGCGTAACAGGGGATGACTATGGCTACACCTTC,TRBD1,TRBV28,many,TRBJ1-2
CASSQEVAGEGETQYF,TGCGCCAGCAGCCAAGAAGTAGCGGGAGAGGGGGAGACCCAGTACTTC,TRBD2,TRBV4-1,NA,TRBJ2-5
CASSLPSQVTYSGANVLTF,TGTGCCAGCAGCTTACCGTCACAGGTTACCTACTCTGGGGCCAACGTCCTGACTTTC,NA,TRBV7-2,many,TRBJ2-6
CASRLAGGQNEQFF,TGTGCCAGCAGGCTAGCGGGGGGGCAGAATGAGCAGTTCTTC,TRBD2,TRBV6-2/TRBV6-3,few,TRBJ2-1
CAISFGQGGVNEQFF,TGTGCCATCAGTTTCGGACAGGGGGGCGTAAATGAGCAGTTCTTC,TRBD1,TRBV10-3,NA,TRBJ2-1
CASSLESGSPLHF,TGTGCTAGCAGCTTAGAATCGGGGTCACCCCTCCACTTT,NA,TRBV7-7,many,TRBJ1-6
CASSRPSGGAPTQYF,TGTGCCAGCAGCCGCCCTAGCGGGGGGGCCCCAACGCAGTATTTT,TRBD2,TRBV3-1,few,TRBJ2-3
CASSFLGGGTNEKLFF,TGTGCCAGCAGTTTCCTCGGTGGGGGGACTAATGAAAAACTGTTTTTT,NA,TRBV27,many,TRBJ1-4
CASSYPGRDYEQYF,TGTGCCAGCAGCTACCCGGGACGCGACTACGAGCAGTACTTC,NA,TRBV7-2,many,TRBJ2-7
CASSPGFYGYTF,TGTGCCAGCAGCCCAGGATTCTATGGCTACACCTTC,NA,TRBV7-9,NA,TRBJ1-2
CASTRQSGANVLTF,TGTGCCAGCACCCGACAGTCTGGGGCCAACGTCCTGACTTTC,NA,TRBV28,many,TRBJ2-6
CASSTLPGQGTYEQYF,TGTGCCAGTAGTACCTTACCGGGACAGGGTACCTACGAGCAGTACTTC,TRBD1,TRBV19,NA,TRBJ2-7
CASSLRGLSTYGYTF,TGCGCCAGCAGCTTGAGGGGACTCAGCACCTATGGCTACACCTTC,NA,TRBV5-1,NA,TRBJ1-2
CASSLVSSSSSYNEQFF,TGTGCCAGCAGCTTAGTATCGTCTTCGAGCTCCTACAATGAGCAGTTCTTC,NA,TRBV7-9,few,TRBJ2-1
CSVEDQLSGRAGELFF,TGCAGCGTTGAAGATCAACTTAGCGGGAGGGCCGGGGAGCTGTTTTTT,TRBD2,TRBV29-1,many,TRBJ2-2
CASSPSDSYNEQFF,TGTGCCAGCAGCCCCTCAGACAGTTACAATGAGCAGTTCTTC,NA,TRBV7-9,many,TRBJ2-1
CASSLEGGVRVETF,TGTGCCAGCAGCTTAGAAGGTGGTGTCCGTGTCGAAACCTTC,NA,TRBV7-8,many,TRBJ1-2
CASSYSVLIYGTGELFF,TGTGCCAGCAGTTACTCTGTTTTGATTTATGGAACCGGGGAGCTGTTTTTT,NA,TRBV6-2/TRBV6-3,many,TRBJ2-2
CASSLTGNTGELFF,TGTGCCAGCAGTCTCACAGGCAACACCGGGGAGCTGTTTTTT,NA,TRBV5-1,many,TRBJ2-2
CASSRGSGKSSIEQFF,TGTGCCAGCAGTCGGGGGAGCGGGAAATCAAGTATCGAGCAGTTCTTC,TRBD2,TRBV6-2/TRBV6-3,few,TRBJ2-1
CASRSGAGDNSPLHF,TGCGCCAGCAGATCAGGGGCTGGGGATAATTCACCCCTCCACTTT,NA,TRBV5-1,few,TRBJ1-6
CASSLGARSSGNTIYF,TGTGCCAGCAGTTTGGGGGCGCGGAGCTCTGGAAACACCATATATTTT,NA,TRBV28,many,TRBJ1-3
CASSTRMAGYGYTF,TGTGCCAGCAGTACAAGGATGGCAGGGTATGGCTACACCTTC,NA,TRBV12-3/TRBV12-4,many,TRBJ1-2
CASSIFENTEAFF,TGTGCCAGCAGCATCTTTGAGAACACTGAAGCTTTCTTT,NA,TRBV9,many,TRBJ1-1
CASSGGRSGNTIYF,TGCGCCAGCAGCGGGGGAAGGTCTGGAAACACCATATATTTT,NA,TRBV5-1,many,TRBJ1-3
CASSLEAGVFDEQFF,TGTGCCAGCAGCTTGGAGGCGGGAGTCTTCGATGAGCAGTTCTTC,TRBD2,TRBV5-5,many,TRBJ2-1
CASSPRGRGAHTGHNEQFF,TGTGCCAGCAGCCCTCGAGGCAGGGGTGCACACACAGGCCACAATGAGCAGTTCTTC,NA,TRBV3-1,many,TRBJ2-1
CASSLLGGRVAYEQYF,TGTGCCAGCAGCTTATTGGGCGGGAGGGTAGCCTACGAGCAGTACTTC,TRBD2,TRBV7-2,NA,TRBJ2-7
CASSLTGQGGGELFF,TGTGCCAGCAGCTTAACGGGACAGGGTGGCGGGGAGCTGTTTTTT,TRBD1,TRBV7-3,NA,TRBJ2-2
CAWSGAYLSYEQYF,TGTGCCTGGAGTGGGGCGTATCTCTCCTACGAGCAGTACTTC,NA,TRBV30,many,TRBJ2-7
CASSLTSGMNTGELFF,TGTGCCAGCAGCTTAACGAGCGGGATGAACACCGGGGAGCTGTTTTTT,TRBD2,TRBV7-3,many,TRBJ2-2
CASSLAQGDGDLFF,TGCGCCAGCAGCTTGGCCCAGGGTGACGGGGATCTGTTTTTT,NA,TRBV5-1,NA,TRBJ2-2
CASSLAQGMNTEAFF,TGCGCCAGCAGCTTGGCCCAGGGAATGAACACTGAAGCTTTCTTT,NA,TRBV5-1,many,TRBJ1-1
CASSRGDRDDQPQHF,TGTGCCAGCAGCCGGGGCGACAGGGACGATCAGCCCCAGCATTTT,TRBD1,TRBV4-2,many,TRBJ1-5
CASSLGPSGTDTQYF,TGTGCCAGCAGCTTAGGGCCGTCAGGCACAGATACGCAGTATTTT,NA,TRBV11-2,NA,TRBJ2-3
CSAVRDRPPYEQYF,TGCAGTGCGGTCCGGGACAGGCCTCCCTACGAGCAGTACTTC,TRBD1,TRBV20-1,many,TRBJ2-7
CASSSPGQPSYNEQFF,TGTGCCAGCAGCTCGCCGGGACAGCCTTCCTACAATGAGCAGTTCTTC,TRBD1,TRBV7-2,many,TRBJ2-1
CATSSSRVIDEQFF,TGTGCCACCAGCAGTAGTAGGGTTATCGATGAGCAGTTCTTC,NA,TRBV15,few,TRBJ2-1